This T cell receptor (beta chain) is from a study of spatial heterogeneity in lung cancer. The study, taken as a whole, reports: The study found that expanded intratumoral alpha and beta TCR counts tracked tumor mutation counts.

Time point in this sample: sample taken at primary tumor resection. This clonotype was recorded at least ten times. What it binds is not known. The CDR3 is 16 residues long. V lost 5 bases, J lost 5 bases, and 19 bases lay in between. TCRdb reanalysed the 5' RACE reads using MiXCR and keeps one entry per CDR3 protein. The table has around 100,000 distinct CDR3 sequences, under 4.5% seen once. Here the sequenced sample was lung tumor tissue, taken at surgery. This TCR was recovered from a male donor with early-stage non-small cell lung cancer. The rearrangement links TRBV12-3 or TRBV12-4 to TRBJ2-1; D ambiguous. The CDR3 nucleotides read TGTGCCAGCAGTCATTCACAGTATAGCAGCAACAATGAGCAGTTCTTC. It yields the protein CASSHSQYSSNNEQFF.